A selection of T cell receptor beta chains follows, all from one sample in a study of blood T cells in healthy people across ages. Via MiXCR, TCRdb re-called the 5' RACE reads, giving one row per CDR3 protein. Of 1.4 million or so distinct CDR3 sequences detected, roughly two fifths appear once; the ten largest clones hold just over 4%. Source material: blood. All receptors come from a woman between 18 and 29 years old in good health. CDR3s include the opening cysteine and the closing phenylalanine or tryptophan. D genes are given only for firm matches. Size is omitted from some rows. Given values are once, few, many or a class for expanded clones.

cdr3_aa: CSVEGYSANEKLFF
cdr3_nt: TGCAGCGTTGAAGGGTACAGTGCTAATGAAAAACTGTTTTTT
v_call: TRBV29-1
clone_size: few
d_call: .
j_call: TRBJ1-4

cdr3_aa: CASSLSPVAGESYEQYF
cdr3_nt: TGTGCCAGCAGCCTATCGCCTGTGGCGGGAGAGTCCTACGAGCAGTACTTC
v_call: TRBV3-1
clone_size: .
d_call: TRBD2
j_call: TRBJ2-7

cdr3_aa: CASSPLRIYGYTF
cdr3_nt: TGTGCCAGCAGCCCACTCCGGATCTATGGCTACACCTTC
v_call: TRBV5-5
clone_size: few
d_call: .
j_call: TRBJ1-2

cdr3_aa: CASTRLAGFTDTQYF
cdr3_nt: TGTGCCAGCACTAGACTAGCGGGGTTCACAGATACGCAGTATTTT
v_call: TRBV2
clone_size: few
d_call: TRBD2
j_call: TRBJ2-3

cdr3_aa: CSAAFPQNYGYTF
cdr3_nt: TGCAGTGCTGCCTTCCCGCAAAACTATGGCTACACCTTC
v_call: TRBV20-1
clone_size: .
d_call: .
j_call: TRBJ1-2

cdr3_aa: CASRKGRGASYEQYF
cdr3_nt: TGTGCCAGCAGAAAGGGGAGGGGAGCTTCCTACGAGCAGTACTTC
v_call: TRBV25-1
clone_size: .
d_call: TRBD2
j_call: TRBJ2-7

cdr3_aa: CASSQVLVGTEAFF
cdr3_nt: TGTGCCAGCAGCCAAGTATTGGTCGGAACTGAAGCTTTCTTT
v_call: TRBV4-2
clone_size: few
d_call: .
j_call: TRBJ1-1

cdr3_aa: CASSYRRGFSNQPQHF
cdr3_nt: TGTGCCAGCAGTTACAGAAGGGGGTTCAGCAATCAGCCCCAGCATTTT
v_call: TRBV6-6
clone_size: .
d_call: .
j_call: TRBJ1-5

cdr3_aa: CASSKWTGGAEDEQFF
cdr3_nt: TGTGCCAGCAGTAAATGGACAGGGGGCGCGGAGGATGAGCAGTTCTTC
v_call: TRBV6-2/TRBV6-3
clone_size: few
d_call: TRBD1
j_call: TRBJ2-1

cdr3_aa: CASSLDRAHGYTF
cdr3_nt: TGTGCCAGCAGCTTAGACAGGGCCCATGGCTACACCTTC
v_call: TRBV7-2
clone_size: many
d_call: .
j_call: TRBJ1-2

cdr3_aa: CASSQDSRESGSTDTQYF
cdr3_nt: TGCGCCAGCAGCCAAGATTCCCGGGAGTCTGGAAGCACAGATACGCAGTATTTT
v_call: TRBV4-3
clone_size: .
d_call: .
j_call: TRBJ2-3

cdr3_aa: CSARPEGFYEQYF
cdr3_nt: TGCAGTGCTAGACCTGAGGGATTTTACGAGCAGTACTTC
v_call: TRBV20-1
clone_size: .
d_call: .
j_call: TRBJ2-7

cdr3_aa: CASSLAGTGGADTQYF
cdr3_nt: TGTGCCAGCAGCTTAGCTGGGACAGGGGGCGCAGATACGCAGTATTTT
v_call: TRBV7-2
clone_size: .
d_call: TRBD1
j_call: TRBJ2-3

cdr3_aa: CASRPFTGGPNTGELFF
cdr3_nt: TGTGCCAGCAGGCCCTTCACGGGGGGCCCGAACACCGGGGAGCTGTTTTTT
v_call: TRBV12-3/TRBV12-4
clone_size: .
d_call: .
j_call: TRBJ2-2

cdr3_aa: CASSGENSYGYTF
cdr3_nt: TGTGCCAGCAGTGGGGAGAACAGCTATGGCTACACCTTC
v_call: TRBV2
clone_size: .
d_call: .
j_call: TRBJ1-2

cdr3_aa: CASSPRGAEAFF
cdr3_nt: TGTGCCAGCTCACCACGGGGAGCTGAAGCTTTCTTT
v_call: TRBV18
clone_size: .
d_call: .
j_call: TRBJ1-1

cdr3_aa: CSASEAGGRFNEQFF
cdr3_nt: TGCAGTGCTAGCGAAGCGGGCGGTCGCTTTAATGAGCAGTTCTTC
v_call: TRBV20-1
clone_size: few
d_call: .
j_call: TRBJ2-1

cdr3_aa: CASSQDMGLAVYEQYF
cdr3_nt: TGTGCCAGCAGCCAAGATATGGGACTAGCGGTCTACGAGCAGTACTTC
v_call: TRBV4-2
clone_size: .
d_call: TRBD2
j_call: TRBJ2-7

cdr3_aa: CASSPLAGVSTDTQYF
cdr3_nt: TGCGCCAGCAGCCCCCTAGCGGGGGTTAGCACAGATACGCAGTATTTT
v_call: TRBV4-1
clone_size: few
d_call: TRBD2
j_call: TRBJ2-3

cdr3_aa: CASSYKLGQDSLFYNEQFF
cdr3_nt: TGTGCCAGCAGTTACAAGTTGGGACAGGACTCTTTGTTCTACAATGAGCAGTTCTTC
v_call: TRBV6-2/TRBV6-3
clone_size: .
d_call: TRBD1
j_call: TRBJ2-1

cdr3_aa: CSAHPRDVPRETQYF
cdr3_nt: TGCAGTGCCCACCCGCGGGACGTTCCTCGGGAGACCCAGTACTTC
v_call: TRBV20-1
clone_size: few
d_call: .
j_call: TRBJ2-5

cdr3_aa: CSVDRGSSYNEQFF
cdr3_nt: TGCAGCGTTGACAGGGGGAGCTCCTACAATGAGCAGTTCTTC
v_call: TRBV29-1
clone_size: .
d_call: TRBD1
j_call: TRBJ2-1

cdr3_aa: CASSQGSGVWNEQFF
cdr3_nt: TGCGCCAGCAGCCAAGGAAGCGGGGTCTGGAATGAGCAGTTCTTC
v_call: TRBV4-3
clone_size: .
d_call: TRBD2
j_call: TRBJ2-1

cdr3_aa: CASGWGGRVSRGYTF
cdr3_nt: TGTGCCAGCGGCTGGGGGGGCAGGGTGTCGCGGGGCTACACCTTC
v_call: TRBV27
clone_size: once
d_call: .
j_call: TRBJ1-2

cdr3_aa: CASSQGFPRTDTQYF
cdr3_nt: TGCGCCAGCAGCCAAGGATTCCCTCGCACAGATACGCAGTATTTT
v_call: TRBV4-1
clone_size: few
d_call: .
j_call: TRBJ2-3

cdr3_aa: CASSQGLAGLSLGDTQYF
cdr3_nt: TGCGCCAGCAGCCAAGGACTAGCGGGGTTATCCCTCGGAGATACGCAGTATTTT
v_call: TRBV4-3
clone_size: few
d_call: TRBD2
j_call: TRBJ2-3

cdr3_aa: CASSFPVQETQYF
cdr3_nt: TGTGCCAGCAGTTTTCCAGTCCAAGAGACCCAGTACTTC
v_call: TRBV28
clone_size: .
d_call: .
j_call: TRBJ2-5

cdr3_aa: CASRLQVKKPYEQYF
cdr3_nt: TGTGCCAGCAGACTTCAGGTAAAAAAACCGTACGAGCAGTACTTC
v_call: TRBV6-2/TRBV6-3
clone_size: .
d_call: .
j_call: TRBJ2-7

cdr3_aa: CASRRGTSGTDTQYF
cdr3_nt: TGCGCCAGCAGACGGGGGACTAGCGGCACAGATACGCAGTATTTT
v_call: TRBV5-1
clone_size: .
d_call: TRBD2
j_call: TRBJ2-3

cdr3_aa: CASSYGAGGGTDTQYF
cdr3_nt: TGTGCCAGCAGTTATGGAGCAGGAGGAGGCACAGATACGCAGTATTTT
v_call: TRBV12-3/TRBV12-4
clone_size: few
d_call: .
j_call: TRBJ2-3

cdr3_aa: CASSLFRHHEQYF
cdr3_nt: TGTGCCAGCAGTTTATTTAGGCACCACGAGCAGTACTTC
v_call: TRBV27
clone_size: .
d_call: .
j_call: TRBJ2-7

cdr3_aa: CASSYSWDRYGYTF
cdr3_nt: TGTGCCAGCAGTTACTCGTGGGACAGATATGGCTACACCTTC
v_call: TRBV6-5
clone_size: .
d_call: TRBD1
j_call: TRBJ1-2

cdr3_aa: CSVEDGVGYNEQFF
cdr3_nt: TGCAGCGTTGAAGATGGGGTAGGCTACAATGAGCAGTTCTTC
v_call: TRBV29-1
clone_size: once
d_call: .
j_call: TRBJ2-1

cdr3_aa: CASRGGRGSYNEQYF
cdr3_nt: TGTGCCAGCAGGGGGGGCAGGGGGTCCTACAATGAGCAGTACTTC
v_call: TRBV2
clone_size: .
d_call: .
j_call: TRBJ2-7

cdr3_aa: CSVKDGFSTDTQYF
cdr3_nt: TGCAGCGTTAAGGACGGTTTTAGCACAGATACGCAGTATTTT
v_call: TRBV29-1
clone_size: few
d_call: .
j_call: TRBJ2-3

cdr3_aa: CASSFLTGQSTDTQYF
cdr3_nt: TGTGCCAGCAGTTTCCTGACAGGGCAAAGCACAGATACGCAGTATTTT
v_call: TRBV12-3/TRBV12-4
clone_size: .
d_call: TRBD1
j_call: TRBJ2-3

cdr3_aa: CSAGGTGHQPQHF
cdr3_nt: TGCAGTGCGGGAGGGACAGGGCATCAGCCCCAGCATTTT
v_call: TRBV20-1
clone_size: few
d_call: TRBD1
j_call: TRBJ1-5

cdr3_aa: CASSEGTSNTGELFF
cdr3_nt: TGTGCCAGCAGTGAAGGGACTAGCAACACCGGGGAGCTGTTTTTT
v_call: TRBV2
clone_size: .
d_call: TRBD2
j_call: TRBJ2-2

cdr3_aa: CASSWDSLNGYTF
cdr3_nt: TGTGCCAGCAGTTGGGACAGCCTCAATGGCTACACCTTC
v_call: TRBV12-3/TRBV12-4
clone_size: many
d_call: TRBD1
j_call: TRBJ1-2

cdr3_aa: CSARDPIGVQGPEAFF
cdr3_nt: TGCAGTGCTAGAGATCCGATCGGAGTGCAGGGACCTGAAGCTTTCTTT
v_call: TRBV20-1
clone_size: .
d_call: .
j_call: TRBJ1-1

cdr3_aa: CASCLAGGSMMEQFF
cdr3_nt: TGTGCCAGCTGTCTGGCGGGAGGGTCAATGATGGAGCAGTTCTTC
v_call: TRBV27
clone_size: .
d_call: TRBD2
j_call: TRBJ2-1

cdr3_aa: CASSLSGGVKETQYF
cdr3_nt: TGTGCCAGCAGCCTTTCAGGGGGAGTGAAAGAGACCCAGTACTTC
v_call: TRBV11-2
clone_size: once
d_call: TRBD1
j_call: TRBJ2-5

cdr3_aa: CASSQDSGQEDGYTF
cdr3_nt: TGCGCCAGCAGCCAAGATTCGGGACAGGAAGATGGCTACACCTTC
v_call: TRBV4-3
clone_size: few
d_call: TRBD1
j_call: TRBJ1-2

cdr3_aa: CASSSGLAGGAYEQYF
cdr3_nt: TGCGCCAGCAGCTCGGGACTAGCGGGAGGTGCCTACGAGCAGTACTTC
v_call: TRBV4-3
clone_size: few
d_call: TRBD2
j_call: TRBJ2-7

cdr3_aa: CSAISSIGTDTQYF
cdr3_nt: TGCAGTGCTATATCTTCAATTGGGACAGATACGCAGTATTTT
v_call: TRBV20-1
clone_size: .
d_call: .
j_call: TRBJ2-3